A selection of T cell receptor beta chains follows, all from one sample in a study of graft-versus-host responses after intestinal transplantation. The repertoire was sequenced with immunoSEQ multiplex PCR; TCRdb's copy has only in-frame clones and lacks some. Of roughly 20,000 clones listed, 44% are singletons. Sequences were derived from alloreactive CD8+ T cells from a mixed lymphocyte reaction culture, sampled before transplantation. These receptors came from a human patient who was an organ donor for intestinal transplantation. Both conserved end residues are part of each CDR3. D genes are given only for firm matches. Size is stated for part of the rows, as once, few or many counts, or as a class when the clone is expanded.

V gene,J gene,clone size,D gene,CDR3 protein,CDR3 DNA
TRBV7-3,TRBJ2-7,-,TRBD1,CASSFTRDRGLYEQYF,TGTGCCAGCAGCTTCACACGGGACAGGGGGCTGTACGAGCAGTACTTC
TRBV6-5,TRBJ2-7,-,TRBD1,CASSYSWTGMEEQYF,TGTGCCAGCAGTTACTCTTGGACAGGGATGGAGGAGCAGTACTTC
TRBV5-1,TRBJ1-2,-,-,CASSLESYYGYTF,TGCGCCAGCAGCTTGGAAAGTTACTATGGCTACACCTTC
TRBV14,TRBJ2-7,-,-,CASSRGPWGRMASYEQYF,TGTGCCAGCAGCAGGGGACCCTGGGGGCGGATGGCCTCCTACGAGCAGTACTTC
TRBV10-3,TRBJ1-1,few,TRBD1,CAIRRQGGTEAFF,TGTGCCATCAGGAGACAGGGGGGCACTGAAGCTTTCTTT
TRBV5-6,TRBJ1-2,-,-,CASSTERRGVGYGYTF,TGTGCCAGCAGCACTGAACGGAGGGGCGTCGGCTATGGCTACACCTTC
TRBV7-9,TRBJ1-2,-,-,CASSPWWAQGHGHGYTF,TGTGCCAGCAGCCCCTGGTGGGCGCAAGGGCACGGGCATGGCTACACCTTC
TRBV11-3,TRBJ2-7,few,TRBD2,CASDLSGSGSYEQYF,TGTGCCAGTGACCTTAGCGGGAGTGGCTCCTACGAGCAGTACTTC
TRBV27,TRBJ1-5,-,-,CASSQGMGQPQHF,TGTGCCAGCAGTCAGGGGATGGGTCAGCCCCAGCATTTT
TRBV1,TRBJ2-3,-,-,CTSSQEPSGLPSTDTQYF,TGCACCAGCAGCCAAGAACCTAGCGGACTTCCTAGCACAGATACGCAGTATTTT
TRBV6-5,TRBJ1-2,-,-,CASSYWYYYGYTF,TGTGCCAGCAGTTACTGGTACTACTATGGCTACACCTTC
TRBV5-1,TRBJ2-1,-,-,CASSSRPTFLYNEQFF,TGCGCCAGCAGCTCCAGACCGACATTCCTCTACAATGAGCAGTTCTTC
TRBV9,TRBJ2-1,-,TRBD2,CASSGSGIRNEQFF,TGTGCCAGCAGCGGAAGCGGGATCCGGAATGAGCAGTTCTTC
TRBV13,TRBJ2-1,once,TRBD1,CASSLGDRGDEQFF,TGTGCCAGCAGCTTAGGCGACAGGGGCGATGAACAGTTCTTC
TRBV6-1,TRBJ1-5,-,-,CASSSPGLNQPQHF,TGTGCCAGCAGTTCCCCGGGCCTCAATCAGCCCCAGCATTTT
TRBV6-5,TRBJ1-5,few,-,CASSPQWGVNQPQHF,TGTGCCAGCAGCCCGCAATGGGGGGTTAATCAGCCCCAGCATTTT
TRBV11-2,TRBJ1-1,-,-,CASSLDGGMNTEAFF,TGTGCCAGCAGCTTGGATGGGGGAATGAACACTGAAGCTTTCTTT
TRBV2,TRBJ1-1,few,TRBD1,CASSDPFGQGLMNTEAFF,TGTGCCAGCAGTGACCCCTTCGGACAGGGTCTAATGAACACTGAAGCTTTCTTT
TRBV4-1,TRBJ2-2,few,TRBD1,CASSLNGQGGELFF,TGCGCCAGCAGCCTTAACGGACAGGGCGGGGAGCTGTTTTTT
TRBV28,TRBJ1-1,once,-,CASREVQTGTEAFF,TGTGCCAGCAGAGAGGTCCAAACGGGCACTGAAGCTTTCTTT
TRBV19,TRBJ2-1,medium-sized,TRBD1,CAIQGASYNEQFF,TGTGCCATCCAGGGGGCCTCCTACAATGAGCAGTTCTTC
TRBV4-2,TRBJ2-3,-,-,CASSQDWSTDTQYF,TGTGCCAGCAGCCAAGACTGGAGCACAGATACGCAGTATTTT
TRBV10-1,TRBJ1-6,-,-,CASSDGDSPLHF,TGCGCCAGCAGTGATGGGGATTCACCCCTCCACTTT
TRBV4-1,TRBJ2-7,-,TRBD1,CASSQFTGGNYEQYF,TGCGCCAGCAGCCAATTCACAGGGGGGAACTACGAGCAGTACTTC
TRBV10-1,TRBJ1-1,once,-,CASSRAGNTEAFF,TGCGCCAGCTCCAGGGCGGGGAACACTGAAGCTTTCTTT
TRBV7-9,TRBJ1-2,few,-,CASSSGTANGYTF,TGTGCCAGCAGCTCCGGGACGGCGAATGGCTACACCTTC
TRBV6-5,TRBJ2-7,-,-,CASSAGRVAYEQYF,TGTGCCAGCAGTGCCGGCAGGGTAGCCTACGAGCAGTACTTC
TRBV6-5,TRBJ2-7,-,TRBD1,CASSYGRGYEQYF,TGTGCCAGCAGTTACGGCAGGGGGTACGAGCAGTACTTC
TRBV28,TRBJ2-7,-,TRBD1,CASNSPQTGTYEQYF,TGTGCCAGCAACTCCCCACAGACAGGGACCTACGAGCAGTACTTC
TRBV5-1,TRBJ2-3,few,-,CASSLATAVGDTQYF,TGCGCCAGCAGCTTGGCGACAGCGGTCGGAGATACGCAGTATTTT
TRBV13,TRBJ2-3,-,-,CASSSTTSTDTQYF,TGTGCCAGCAGCTCTACAACTAGCACAGATACGCAGTATTTT
TRBV21-1,TRBJ2-1,-,-,CASSTGRSYNEQFF,TGTGCCAGCAGCACGGGCAGGAGCTACAATGAGCAGTTCTTC
TRBV20-1,TRBJ2-1,few,-,CSATSYNEQFF,TGCAGTGCTACCTCATACAATGAGCAGTTCTTC
TRBV27,TRBJ2-5,-,-,CASNSGKTQYF,TGTGCCAGCAACTCTGGGAAGACCCAGTACTTC
TRBV9,TRBJ1-5,-,-,CASSVTGVEQPQHF,TGTGCCAGCAGCGTAACCGGGGTGGAGCAGCCCCAGCATTTT
TRBV30,TRBJ1-1,few,-,CAWSDGPMTTEAFF,TGTGCCTGGAGTGACGGACCCATGACCACTGAAGCTTTCTTT
TRBV5-4,TRBJ2-1,-,TRBD1,CASSPRAGGDEQFF,TGTGCCAGCAGCCCCCGAGCAGGGGGCGATGAGCAGTTCTTC
TRBV20-1,TRBJ2-7,once,-,CSALGLYEQYF,TGCAGTGCCCTGGGTCTTTACGAGCAGTACTTC
TRBV4-1,TRBJ2-5,-,-,CASSPILGSVKAGDPQETQYF,TGCGCCAGCAGCCCAATCTTAGGTTCGGTCAAGGCAGGTGATCCACAAGAGACCCAGTACTTC
TRBV19,TRBJ1-2,-,-,CASSTLARELGYTF,TGTGCCAGTAGTACCCTTGCCCGGGAGCTCGGCTACACCTTC
TRBV4-1,TRBJ2-7,medium-sized,TRBD2,CASSQDGGLGTYEQYF,TGCGCCAGCAGCCAAGATGGGGGACTAGGCACCTACGAGCAGTACTTC
TRBV6-1,TRBJ2-7,few,TRBD1,CASSDPGQGAYEQYF,TGTGCCAGCAGTGACCCGGGACAGGGGGCTTACGAGCAGTACTTC
TRBV4-2,TRBJ1-1,-,-,CASSQEPGAIGAFF,TGTGCCAGCAGCCAAGAGCCCGGTGCGATTGGAGCTTTCTTT
TRBV6-4,TRBJ2-1,-,-,CASAGTCRNEQFF,TGTGCCAGCGCAGGTACTTGCCGAAATGAGCAGTTCTTC
TRBV19,TRBJ1-5,-,-,CATTWAPGQPQHF,TGTGCCACCACATGGGCCCCAGGACAGCCCCAGCATTTT
TRBV4-1,TRBJ2-3,-,-,CASSQMVYTDTQYF,TGCGCCAGCAGCCAAATGGTCTACACAGATACGCAGTATTTT
TRBV2,TRBJ1-1,-,-,CASSEAGGVGTEAFF,TGTGCCAGCAGTGAAGCTGGGGGGGTCGGCACTGAAGCTTTCTTT
TRBV4-1,TRBJ2-1,-,-,CASSPGTEQFF,TGCGCCAGCAGCCCCGGGACTGAGCAGTTCTTC
TRBV30,TRBJ2-7,once,TRBD1,CAWSRDSSYEQYF,TGTGCCTGGAGTCGGGACAGCTCCTACGAGCAGTACTTC
TRBV5-4,TRBJ2-7,few,-,CASREGEGDSYF,TGTGCCAGCAGAGAGGGAGAGGGGGACTCCTACTTC
TRBV18,TRBJ2-3,-,TRBD2,CASSPPGSTSEITDTQYF,TGTGCCAGCTCACCACCGGGGTCGACTAGCGAGATCACAGATACGCAGTATTTT
TRBV7-2,TRBJ2-3,-,TRBD1,CASSVGQGPVNTQYF,TGTGCCAGCAGCGTAGGACAGGGGCCCGTTAATACGCAGTATTTT
TRBV5-4,TRBJ2-7,few,-,CASSLEGSNEQYF,TGTGCCAGCAGCTTGGAGGGTAGCAACGAGCAGTACTTC
TRBV19,TRBJ2-1,-,TRBD2,CASSPVAGISYNEQFF,TGTGCCAGTAGTCCAGTAGCGGGGATTTCCTACAATGAGCAGTTCTTC
TRBV28,TRBJ1-1,-,-,CASSLDPPGVDNTEAFF,TGTGCCAGCAGTTTGGATCCGCCGGGTGTTGATAACACTGAAGCTTTCTTT
TRBV6-5,TRBJ1-1,-,-,CASSSGNTEAFF,TGTGCCAGCAGTTCAGGGAACACTGAAGCTTTCTTT